The source of this T cell receptor beta chain is a study of T cells in Graves' hyperthyroidism and ophthalmopathy. General study findings and limits: Most expanded thyroid clonotypes above 0.001 recurred in blood.

For this clonotype: Its target is unknown.

The CDR3 is made up of 13 amino acids. The ends were cut back, 0 bases at V and 6 bases at J, with 9 bases in the middle. Amplified TCR beta CDR3 regions derived from RNA transcripts. The HTBI primer set was used in a first-round RT-PCR of the TCR CDR3. Using its own MiXCR run on the multiplex PCR reads, TCRdb lists one record per CDR3 protein. The top ten hold 8.9% of the sample, which has 800,000 or so distinct CDR3 sequences, roughly 37% seen once. 10 ml of fresh peripheral blood supplied the PBMCs. The receptor was derived from a man in his late teens or twenties with Graves' hyperthyroidism. The chain joins TRBV12-3 or TRBV12-4 to TRBJ2-7, with no clear D. Sequencing was done on a sample of blood. CDR3 loop: CASSLATDVEQYF. CDR3 coding DNA: TGTGCCAGCAGTTTAGCAACAGACGTCGAGCAGTACTTC.